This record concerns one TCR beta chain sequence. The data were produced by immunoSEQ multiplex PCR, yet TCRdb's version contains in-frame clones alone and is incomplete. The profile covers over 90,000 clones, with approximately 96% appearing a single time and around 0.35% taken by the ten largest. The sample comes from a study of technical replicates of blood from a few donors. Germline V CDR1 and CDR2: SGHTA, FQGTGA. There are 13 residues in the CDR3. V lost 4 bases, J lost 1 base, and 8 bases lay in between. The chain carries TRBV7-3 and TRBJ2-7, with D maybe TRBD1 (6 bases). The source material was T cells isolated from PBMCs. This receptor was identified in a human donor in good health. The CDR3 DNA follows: TGTGCCAGCAGCTACAGGGCTTCCTACGAGCAGTACTTC. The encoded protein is CASSYRASYEQYF.